A single sample gave rise to the 28 T cell receptor beta chains below, sequenced in a study of blood T cell repertoires in COVID-19. Sequenced by immunoSEQ multiplex PCR; TCRdb stores in-frame clones only, minus some. The top ten clones hold around a tenth of a sample with about 98,000 clones, about 85% of them seen once. The sample taken for sequencing was peripheral blood. The source of these receptors is a woman over 75 with acute or convalescent COVID-19.

This chain uses TRBV19 with TRBJ1-4; D is possibly TRBD1 (6 bases). The germline V and J ends were trimmed by 5 bases and 5 bases, with 21 bases remaining between them. Germline assignment: CDR1 LNHDA and CDR2 SQIVND (reference sequence). This CDR3 contains 17 residues. The CDR3 nucleotides are TGTGCCAGTAGTGCCCAGGAACGGACAGCAAAGAATGAAAAACTGTTTTTT. Translating gives CASSAQERTAKNEKLFF. The whole variable domain, filled in from reference TRBV19 and TRBJ1-4, reads DGGITQSPKYLFRKEGQNVTLSCEQNLNHDAMYWYRQDPGQGLRLIYYSQIVNDFQKGDIAEGYSVSREKKESFPLTVTSAQKNPTAFYLCASSAQERTAKNEKLFFGSGTQLSVL.

This clone was counted only a few times. The chain combines TRBV5-1 with TRBJ2-5; D unclear. CDR1 is SGHRS and CDR2 is YFSETQ in the germline V gene. V lost 5 bases, J lost 4 bases, and 21 bases lay in between. The CDR3 contains 16 residues. The CDR3 DNA reads as TGCGCCAGCAGGCTCGGAGCAATTAGCTCCTCAGAGACCCAGTACTTC. Protein product: CASRLGAISSSETQYF.

The rearrangement joins TRBV12-5 to TRBJ2-3; a weak D match, TRBD2 (6 bases). V shed 0 bases and J shed 1 base, with 8 bases lying between them. Germline CDR1 reads LGHNT; CDR2 reads FRNRAP. The CDR3 extends over 15 amino acids. CDR3 sequence (DNA): TGTGCTAGTGGTTTGGTTACGGGGGGCACAGATACGCAGTATTTT. Protein: CASGLVTGGTDTQYF.

The CDR3 region is CASSSFRANYGYTF. CDR3 bases: TGTGCCAGCAGCTCTTTCCGTGCTAACTATGGCTACACCTTC. The chain has TRBV2 and TRBJ1-2; D not resolved. The CDR3 length is 14 residues. Germline CDR1 and CDR2: SNHLY and FYNNEI. Deletions cut 6 bases from V and 0 bases from J, with 11 bases between.

V usage is TRBV28 and J usage is TRBJ1-1, with unresolved D. V lost 5 bases, J lost 7 bases, and 14 bases lay in between. Germline V gene data show CDR1 as MDHEN and CDR2 as SYDVKM. CDR3 length equals 13 residues. The chain's CDR3 is CASSRERLNEAFF. CDR3 coding DNA: TGTGCCAGCAGTCGGGAGCGCTTAAATGAAGCTTTCTTT. Full variable domain (rest looked up from reference TRBV28 and TRBJ1-1): DVKVTQSSRYLVKRTGEKVFLECVQDMDHENMFWYRQDPGLGLRLIYFSYDVKMKEKGDIPEGYSVSREKKERFSLILESASTNQTSMYLCASSRERLNEAFFGQGTRLTVV.

The chain has TRBV7-9 and TRBJ2-2; TRBD1 agrees at 11 bases. The CDR3 consists of 18 residues. From germline, CDR1 is SEHNR and CDR2 FQNEAQ (reference sequence). The V and J ends lost 6 bases and 4 bases, in that order; junction bases with no gene match: 13. The CDR3 loop is CASRKTGGGTGGTGELFF. The CDR3 nucleotides are TGTGCCAGCAGAAAAACGGGAGGCGGGACAGGGGGCACCGGGGAGCTGTTTTTT.

The chain couples TRBV19 to TRBJ1-2, with 9 positions matching TRBD1. The length of the CDR3 is 13 residues. In germline, CDR1 is LNHDA, CDR2 SQIVND (reference sequence). V shed 9 bases and J 4 bases; nucleotides not matched to a gene: 6. The CDR3 protein is CASQGQGIYGYTF. CDR3 nucleotide sequence: TGTGCCAGCCAGGGACAGGGCATCTATGGCTACACCTTC.

The chain links TRBV21-1 to TRBJ2-3; the D call of TRBD2 is as the table states it, not checked on the DNA. TRBV21-1 is an annotated pseudogene. The CDR3 runs to 16 residues. DNA of the CDR3: TGTGCCAGCAGCAAAAGGGGGGGGGCTAACACAGATACGCAGTATTTT. It is translated as CASSKRGGANTDTQYF.

This clone appeared a single time. This chain links TRBV30 with TRBJ1-2; TRBD1 is a possible D gene (5 bases). Per the germline V gene, CDR1 is GTSNPN and CDR2 is SVGIG (reference sequence). Trimming pared 6 bases from V and 0 bases from J, leaving 14 bases between. The CDR3 is made up of 14 amino acids. The CDR3 nucleotides are TGTGCCTGCTTAATCAGGACATCTAACTATGGCTACACCTTC. It is translated as CACLIRTSNYGYTF.

V usage is TRBV12-3 or TRBV12-4 and J usage is TRBJ2-7; D is perhaps TRBD1 (5 bases). This CDR3 has 13 residues. Between the trimmed V and J ends, which lost 0 bases and 6 bases, there was a span of 9 bases. The CDR3 DNA follows: TGTGCCAGCAGTTTAGCCAGGGTAGGCGAGCAGTACTTC. Translated, it gives CASSLARVGEQYF.

The rearrangement uses TRBV3-1 (or the pseudogene TRBV3-2) and TRBJ2-3; 7 bases map to TRBD2. From germline, CDR1 is LGHDT and CDR2 YNNKEL (reference sequence). Trimming took 1 base from V and 0 from J; bases not matched to a gene: 10. There are 18 residues in the CDR3. The DNA for the CDR3 is TGTGCCAGCAGCCAAGTTCGTTCGGGGGGACGTAGCACAGATACGCAGTATTTT. As protein: CASSQVRSGGRSTDTQYF.

As regards this clone: Additional DNA sequences in this sample encode the identical CDR3. CDR3: CASSELVAGGVEQYV. In DNA form, the CDR3 reads TGCGCCAGCAGTGAGTTGGTAGCGGGGGGGGTCGAGCAGTACGTC. The J gene is TRBJ2-7, the V gene TRBV10-2, with TRBD2 identical over 11 bases. The CDR3 totals 15 residues. V lost 1 base to trimming and J lost 6 bases; unmatched junction nucleotides: 5. The germline CDR1 and CDR2 sequences are WSHSY and SAAADI.

The rearrangement links TRBV6-1 to TRBJ2-1, with 9 bases that match TRBD1. The CDR3 length is 16 residues. The germline V gene encodes CDR1 MNHNS and CDR2 SASEGT. After removal of 5 bases from V and 0 bases from J, the junction contained 5 bases not matched to a gene. In nucleotides, the CDR3 is TGTGCCAGCAGTCAAGGACAGGGGAGCTCCTACAATGAGCAGTTCTTC. This gives the protein CASSQGQGSSYNEQFF.

This clone was seen repeatedly, ten times or more. J is TRBJ2-1 and V is TRBV19, with D hard to call. V was clipped by 9 bases and J by 4 bases, with 4 bases between them. The CDR3 runs 10 residues. Germline V gene lookup returns CDR1 LNHDA and CDR2 SQIVND (reference sequence). The CDR3 loop reads CASGYNEQFF. For the CDR3, the DNA is TGTGCCAGCGGGTACAATGAGCAGTTCTTC.

V gene TRBV2 combines with J gene TRBJ1-2, with 11 bases fitting TRBD1. V shed 5 bases and J 3 bases; nucleotides not matched to a gene: 2. The CDR3 length is 14 residues. Looked up from germline, CDR1 is SNHLY and CDR2 is FYNNEI. The CDR3 nucleotides are TGTGCCAGCAGTCGGGACAGGGGGTACTATGGCTACACCTTC. Translation: CASSRDRGYYGYTF.

This chain uses TRBV20-1 with TRBJ1-1, with 7 positions matching TRBD1. V was pared by 3 bases and J by 2 bases, with 6 bases of the junction left unmatched. The CDR3 loop spans 14 amino acids. The germline V gene has CDR1 DFQATT and CDR2 SNEGSKA (reference sequence). CDR3: CSASTGTANTEAFF. The CDR3 DNA reads TGCAGTGCTAGTACCGGGACAGCCAACACTGAAGCTTTCTTT.

V gene TRBV18 combines with J gene TRBJ1-3; no clear D. V was cut by 2 bases and J by 8 bases, with 7 bases left in between. The CDR3 length is 12 residues. The germline gives CDR1 KGHSH, CDR2 LQKENI. The CDR3 loop is CASSPTRDTIYF. CDR3 in DNA: TGTGCCAGCTCACCAACCCGGGACACCATATATTTT.

The chain couples TRBV9 to TRBJ2-2, with D perhaps TRBD2 (5 bases). Germline CDR1 is SGDLS and CDR2 is YYNGEE. This CDR3 contains 16 residues. V shed 1 base and J shed 0 bases, with 10 bases lying between them. In DNA, the CDR3 is TGTGCCAGCAGCGTAAGAAGCGGAGCGAACACCGGGGAGCTGTTTTTT. It encodes CASSVRSGANTGELFF.

This clone showed up just once. The chain couples TRBV6-5 to TRBJ1-5; 10 positions agree with TRBD1. V was clipped by 3 bases and J by 5 bases; unmatched bases: 1. The germline V gene encodes CDR1 MNHEY and CDR2 SVGAGI. CDR3 length: 14 residues. The CDR3 spells CASSYGTGDQPQHF. The DNA of the CDR3 is TGTGCCAGCAGTTATGGGACAGGGGATCAGCCCCAGCATTTT.

This chain uses TRBV10-1 with TRBJ1-1; D might be TRBD1 (6 bases). CDR1 and CDR2 from the germline V gene are WNHNN and SYGVQD (reference sequence). The ends were cut back, 4 bases at V and 10 bases at J, with 19 bases in the middle. The CDR3 is made up of 14 amino acids. CDR3: CASSGGQTVSGAFF. As DNA, the CDR3 is TGCGCCAGCAGTGGGGGACAAACGGTCAGTGGAGCTTTCTTT.

The rearrangement links TRBV25-1 to TRBJ1-3, with 12 bases lining up with TRBD1. The germline CDR1 and CDR2 sequences are MGHDK and SYGVNS. The CDR3 has 15 amino acids. V dropped 6 bases and J dropped 7; count of bases not matched to a gene: 7. Written as DNA, the CDR3 is TGTGCCAGCAGGCCGGGACAGGGGGCTTGGAACACCATATATTTT. Encoded protein: CASRPGQGAWNTIYF.

The chain is built from TRBV28 and TRBJ1-2; 9 nucleotides match TRBD1. Trimming cost V 6 bases and J 4 bases; bases outside gene matches: 6. The germline CDR1 and CDR2 sequences are MDHEN and SYDVKM. The CDR3 sequence is 14 residues long. The CDR3 loop reads CASRGTGTSYGYTF. The CDR3 DNA reads as TGTGCCAGCAGGGGGACAGGGACAAGCTATGGCTACACCTTC.

The V and J genes are TRBV27 and TRBJ1-2; D not resolved. This CDR3 spans 13 amino acids. Trimming removed 3 bases at V and 4 bases at J, with 9 bases between. Germline V lookup: CDR1 MNHEY, CDR2 SMNVEV (reference sequence). As DNA, the CDR3 is TGTGCCAGCAGTTTTCGGGAGGGCTATGGCTACACCTTC. This sequence encodes CASSFREGYGYTF.

The genes are TRBV6-2 or TRBV6-3 and TRBJ2-5; TRBD1 matches at 11 bases. CDR1 and CDR2 (germline): MNHEY, SVGEGT. The CDR3 extends over 18 amino acids. V gave up 0 bases and J gave up 3 bases; unmatched junction bases: 9. DNA of the CDR3: TGTGCCAGCAGTTACTCGATAAGGGGACAGGGGGAGGAAGAGACCCAGTACTTC. Protein: CASSYSIRGQGEEETQYF.

The chain employs TRBV9 and TRBJ1-5, with D possibly being TRBD1 (5 bases). V was clipped by 3 bases and J by 3 bases, with 13 bases between them. CDR1 and CDR2 (germline): SGDLS, YYNGEE. The CDR3 is made up of 15 amino acids. This chain's CDR3 is CASSAGIRANQPQHF. DNA for the CDR3: TGTGCCAGCAGCGCAGGCATCAGGGCCAATCAGCCCCAGCATTTT. Supplemented by reference TRBV9 and TRBJ1-5, the full variable domain reads DSGVTQTPKHLITATGQRVTLRCSPRSGDLSVYWYQQSLDQGLQFLIQYYNGEERAKGNILERFSAQQFPDLHSELNLSSLELGDSALYFCASSAGIRANQPQHFGDGTRLSIL.

The chain couples TRBV28 to TRBJ1-3; TRBD1 might be the D (5 bases). Per germline, CDR1 MDHEN and CDR2 SYDVKM. Trimming removed 5 bases from V and 0 bases from J, with 11 bases in between. The CDR3 contains 15 residues. The CDR3 DNA follows: TGTGCCAGCAGTGAACAGGTTCCCTCTGGAAACACCATATATTTT. Translating gives CASSEQVPSGNTIYF.

This clone was found a few times. V usage is TRBV29-1 and J usage is TRBJ1-1; tentative D call: TRBD1 (5 bases). The CDR3 runs to 10 residues. The ends were cut back, 4 bases at V and 11 bases at J, with 11 bases in the middle. CDR1 is SQVTM and CDR2 is ANQGSEA in the germline V gene. This CDR3 is CSVVGRAAFF. The CDR3 DNA reads as TGCAGCGTTGTAGGCAGGGCGGCTTTCTTT.

The chain uses TRBV2 and TRBJ1-1; D is uncertain. Trimming took 0 bases from V and 4 from J, leaving 15 bases between them. The V gene's germline CDR1 is SNHLY and CDR2 FYNNEI. CDR3 length: 16 residues. The CDR3 protein is CASSEAQANRGTEAFF. The DNA for the CDR3 is TGTGCCAGCAGTGAAGCTCAAGCCAACCGGGGCACTGAAGCTTTCTTT.